The 3 T cell receptor beta chains in this list originate from one sample, sequenced in a study of spatial heterogeneity in lung cancer (dated by TCRdb to the late 2010s). Library generation was performed with 5' RACE. The reads were generated on a NextSeq 500. The public reads were reprocessed in TCRdb via fastp at Q25 and MiXCR, keeping in-frame beta chains. For every CDR3 protein sequence, its rows merge into one entry that carries the most common genes and DNA. In this sample the table shows tens of thousands of distinct CDR3 sequences, roughly 12% of which occur a single time. Together, the top ten hold about 41% of the sample. According to the study, the label for this sample's time point signals: sample taken at primary tumor resection. Source: PBMCs, taken at surgery. The receptors were gathered from a male donor with early-stage non-small cell lung cancer.

V is TRBV7-9 and J is TRBJ1-1; D remains unclear. V lost 5 bases to trimming and J lost 7 bases, with 14 bases between them. Germline values: CDR1 SEHNR, CDR2 FQNEAQ (reference sequence). The CDR3 spans 13 residues. CDR3 amino acids: CASSHLRAREAFF. CDR3 coding DNA: TGTGCCAGCAGCCACCTCCGTGCGCGTGAAGCTTTCTTT. Together with reference TRBV7-9 and TRBJ1-1, the CDR3 gives the full variable domain: DTGVSQNPRHKITKRGQNVTFRCDPISEHNRLYWYRQTLGQGPEFLTYFQNEAQLEKSRLLSDRFSAERPKGSFSTLEIQRTEQGDSAMYLCASSHLRAREAFFGQGTRLTVV.

This clonotype was observed a handful of times. This chain joins TRBV7-3 and TRBJ2-7; D call uncertain. This CDR3 contains 14 residues. CDR1 SGHTA and CDR2 FQGTGA come from the germline V gene. Between the trimmed V and J ends, which lost 7 bases and 0 bases, there was a span of 13 bases. CDR3 DNA: TGTGCCAGCACCCACGGACCTAGCTCCTACGAGCAGTACTTC. It codes for CASTHGPSSYEQYF.

The genes are TRBV18 and TRBJ1-5; no clear D. This CDR3 has 14 residues. Germline assignment: CDR1 KGHSH and CDR2 LQKENI. V lost 3 bases, J lost 2 bases, and 8 bases lay in between. This CDR3 is CASSPSTGNQPQHF. The CDR3 bases are TGTGCCAGCTCACCGTCCACGGGCAATCAGCCCCAGCATTTT. Based on the CDR3 plus reference TRBV18 and TRBJ1-5, the full variable domain is NAGVMQNPRHLVRRRGQEARLRCSPMKGHSHVYWYRQLPEEGLKFMVYLQKENIIDESGMPKERFSAEFPKEGPSILRIQQVVRGDSAAYFCASSPSTGNQPQHFGDGTRLSIL.